This TCR beta chain is from a study of T-cell reconstitution after alpha-beta-depleted transplantation in children. V dropped 3 bases and J dropped 5; count of bases not matched to a gene: 8. CDR1 is MDHEN, CDR2 SYDVKM, per germline. CDR3 length: 15 residues. Notes on the study in general: After one year, T-cell counts and TCRbeta diversity mostly came from new T cells. Alpha-beta T cells about two months after transplant reportedly derived from several hundred expanded graft clones. The high TCRbeta diversity at day 60 in some patients came from surviving recipient T cells and thymic progenitors.

As for this clonotype: Its matching antigen is unknown.

Preparation of the TCRbeta library involved a method that used unique molecular identifiers. TCRdb called the PCR reads again in MiXCR, with one record for every CDR3 protein. The sample consists of hundreds of thousands of distinct CDR3 sequences, more than 20% of them appearing once. The rearrangement joins TRBV28 to TRBJ2-7, with TRBD2 matching over 9 bases. The input for sequencing was PBMCs, taken before TCRalphabeta/CD19-depleted stem cell transplant. The TCR sequence derives from a girl aged 2-10 years with Fanconi anemia, due to receive a stem cell transplant. The CDR3 region is CASSFMIAGVHEQYF. CDR3 coding DNA: TGTGCCAGCAGTTTTATGATAGCGGGAGTTCACGAGCAGTACTTC. Looking up the rest from reference TRBV28 and TRBJ2-7 gives the full variable domain: DVKVTQSSRYLVKRTGEKVFLECVQDMDHENMFWYRQDPGLGLRLIYFSYDVKMKEKGDIPEGYSVSREKKERFSLILESASTNQTSMYLCASSFMIAGVHEQYFGPGTRLTVT.